The 7 T cell receptor beta chains in this list originate from one sample, sequenced in a study of beta chain features in type 1 diabetes. Expressed TCRB transcripts were sequenced after all isolated RNA was converted to cDNA. Method: immunoSEQ multiplex PCR; TCRdb's copy keeps in-frame clones and lacks some. The repertoire holds 500,000 to 700,000 clones, with less than 20% as singletons. Sequenced sample: naive CD4+ T cells from blood. These receptors all come from a young man in good health.

The genes are TRBV28 and TRBJ2-1; D tentatively fits TRBD1 or TRBD2 (5 bases each). The CDR3 loop spans 15 amino acids. Per the germline V gene, CDR1 is MDHEN and CDR2 is SYDVKM. Deletions cut 7 bases from V and 4 bases from J, with 17 bases between. The CDR3 region is CASIRGLGFYNEQFF. The CDR3 region has the DNA TGTGCCAGCATCCGGGGCTTAGGGTTTTACAATGAGCAGTTCTTC.

In this sample, this clone turned up a few times. This chain connects TRBV2 to TRBJ2-1, with TRBD1 matching 7 bases. The ends lost 6 bases at V and 6 bases at J; junction bases unmatched: 14. CDR1 SNHLY and CDR2 FYNNEI come from the germline V gene. The CDR3 has 16 amino acids. This CDR3 is CASSASQGDRANEQFF. The CDR3 DNA reads TGTGCCAGCAGCGCCTCTCAGGGGGATCGTGCCAATGAGCAGTTCTTC. The full variable domain, with the rest looked up from reference TRBV2 and TRBJ2-1, is EPEVTQTPSHQVTQMGQEVILRCVPISNHLYFYWYRQILGQKVEFLVSFYNNEISEKSEIFDDQFSVERPDGSNFTLKIRSTKLEDSAMYFCASSASQGDRANEQFFGPGTRLTVL.

The chain links TRBV21-1 to TRBJ1-1. TRBV21-1 is a listed pseudogene. CDR3 length equals 15 residues. CDR3 DNA sequence: TGTGCCAGCAGCAACCCTAGACCAGTCAGCGCTGAAGCTTTCTTT. This sequence encodes CASSNPRPVSAEAFF.

This chain links TRBV4-2 with TRBJ2-3; TRBD2 agrees at 7 bases. V lost 0 bases to trimming and J lost 2 bases; unmatched junction nucleotides: 5. This CDR3 region has 16 residues. CDR1 and CDR2 from the germline V gene are LGHNA and YNFKEQ. CDR3 sequence: CASSQDRSGATDTQYF. CDR3 coding DNA: TGTGCCAGCAGCCAAGATAGGAGCGGGGCCACAGATACGCAGTATTTT.

This clone showed up just a few times. The chain couples TRBV7-2 to TRBJ2-1; 13 bases map to TRBD2. This CDR3 has 16 amino acids. Germline trimming cut 5 bases from V and 4 bases from J; bases unmatched to any gene: 5. The germline gives CDR1 SGHTA, CDR2 FQGNSA. CDR3 amino acids: CASSPRTSGSYNEQFF. The CDR3 DNA follows: TGTGCCAGCAGCCCGAGGACTAGCGGGAGTTACAATGAGCAGTTCTTC.

The chain links TRBV9 to TRBJ1-2; no firm D call. This CDR3 is 14 amino acids long. Germline V lookup: CDR1 SGDLS, CDR2 YYNGEE. Deletions cut 3 bases from V and 7 bases from J, with 16 bases between. This chain's CDR3 is CASSETIGLGGYTF. In DNA, the CDR3 is TGTGCCAGCAGCGAGACCATTGGTTTGGGTGGCTACACCTTC.

This sequence joins TRBV20-1 and TRBJ2-2; D gene uncertain. Deletions cut 5 bases from V and 5 bases from J, with 6 bases between. CDR3 length: 11 residues. CDR1 DFQATT and CDR2 SNEGSKA come from the germline V gene (reference sequence). CDR3 coding DNA: TGCAGTGCTTATTATACCGGGGAGCTGTTTTTT. Translating it yields CSAYYTGELFF.